This is a list of T cell receptor beta chains from one sample in a study of blood T cell repertoires in COVID-19. Sequenced by immunoSEQ multiplex PCR; TCRdb stores in-frame clones only, minus some. This table holds 150,000 or so clones, roughly 83% found once. Sequencing used peripheral blood. The receptors were sampled from a woman older than 75 with acute or convalescent COVID-19. Both conserved end residues are part of each CDR3. The order of the fields is V gene, clone size, CDR3 length, J gene, D gene, CDR3 protein, CDR3 DNA. The D gene is left open where the match is weak. A clone size is listed for some rows: how often the clone was seen (once, few, many), or a class if it is expanded.

V: TRBV10-3; size: few; length: 13; J: TRBJ2-7; D: TRBD1; CDR3: CAISGDRGCEQYF; DNA: TGTGCCATCAGTGGGGACAGGGGGTGTGAGCAGTACTTC
V: TRBV5-1; size: once; length: 13; J: TRBJ1-2; D: .; CDR3: CASSLGQGGGYTF; DNA: TGCGCCAGCAGCTTAGGGCAGGGTGGTGGCTACACCTTC
V: TRBV10-3; size: .; length: 16; J: TRBJ2-2; D: TRBD2; CDR3: CAIRTSGDSGTGELFF; DNA: TGTGCCATCAGGACTAGCGGGGATTCGGGCACCGGGGAGCTGTTTTTT
V: TRBV5-1; size: .; length: 15; J: TRBJ2-5; D: TRBD1; CDR3: CASSSGQGVQETQYF; DNA: TGCGCCAGCAGCTCGGGACAGGGAGTACAAGAGACCCAGTACTTC
V: TRBV6-5; size: .; length: 16; J: TRBJ1-3; D: .; CDR3: CASSYQTGISGNTIYF; DNA: TGTGCCAGCAGTTACCAGACAGGAATCTCTGGAAACACCATATATTTT
V: TRBV19; size: .; length: 15; J: TRBJ1-5; D: TRBD1; CDR3: CASSWGTGGYQPQHF; DNA: TGTGCCAGTAGTTGGGGAACAGGGGGGTATCAGCCCCAGCATTTT
V: TRBV19; size: .; length: 15; J: TRBJ1-3; D: TRBD1; CDR3: CASRDRSFSGNTIYF; DNA: TGTGCCAGTCGGGACAGGAGTTTCTCTGGAAACACCATATATTTT
V: TRBV3-1/TRBV3-2; size: .; length: 17; J: TRBJ1-4; D: TRBD1; CDR3: CASSPPRGQATNEKLFF; DNA: TGTGCCAGCAGCCCTCCGCGGGGACAGGCAACTAATGAAAAACTGTTTTTT
V: TRBV3-1/TRBV3-2; size: .; length: 16; J: TRBJ2-3; D: TRBD2; CDR3: CASSQAEAGSTDTQYF; DNA: TGTGCCAGCAGCCAAGCCGAAGCGGGGAGCACAGATACGCAGTATTTT
V: TRBV27; size: .; length: 16; J: TRBJ2-1; D: .; CDR3: CASSLPTGSFGNEQFF; DNA: TGTGCCAGCAGTTTACCGACAGGTAGCTTTGGCAATGAGCAGTTCTTC
V: TRBV13; size: .; length: 15; J: TRBJ1-1; D: TRBD1; CDR3: CASSSSHRGHTEAFF; DNA: TGTGCCAGCAGCTCGTCCCACAGGGGTCACACTGAAGCTTTCTTT
V: TRBV19; size: .; length: 14; J: TRBJ1-3; D: .; CDR3: CASKVNRAGNTIYF; DNA: TGTGCCAGTAAAGTAAACAGGGCTGGAAACACCATATATTTT
V: TRBV5-1; size: .; length: 13; J: TRBJ1-2; D: TRBD1; CDR3: CASSRTGGVGYTF; DNA: TGCGCCAGCAGCAGGACAGGGGGCGTCGGCTACACCTTC
V: TRBV5-4; size: .; length: 16; J: TRBJ2-2; D: TRBD1; CDR3: CASSLAGTGVAGELFF; DNA: TGTGCCAGCAGCTTGGCCGGGACAGGGGTCGCCGGGGAGCTGTTTTTT
V: TRBV5-1; size: .; length: 15; J: TRBJ2-7; D: .; CDR3: CASSLAVSYSYEQYF; DNA: TGCGCCAGCAGCTTGGCCGTATCGTACTCCTACGAGCAGTACTTC
V: TRBV7-3; size: .; length: 15; J: TRBJ1-4; D: TRBD1; CDR3: CASSLLGQGPEKLFF; DNA: TGTGCCAGCAGCTTACTGGGACAGGGACCTGAAAAACTGTTTTTT
V: TRBV11-3; size: .; length: 17; J: TRBJ2-3; D: TRBD1; CDR3: CASSLGDRGRGTDTQYF; DNA: TGTGCCAGCAGCTTAGGGGACAGGGGAAGGGGCACAGATACGCAGTATTTT
V: TRBV11-2; size: .; length: 15; J: TRBJ1-4; D: .; CDR3: CASSLDRVTNEKLFF; DNA: TGTGCCAGCAGCTTAGACAGGGTAACTAATGAAAAACTGTTTTTT
V: TRBV27; size: .; length: 14; J: TRBJ1-4; D: .; CDR3: CASSPRMGGEKLFF; DNA: TGTGCCAGCAGTCCCCGGATGGGAGGGGAAAAACTGTTTTTT
V: TRBV11-1; size: .; length: 13; J: TRBJ1-2; D: .; CDR3: CASSLNRAIGYTF; DNA: TGTGCCAGCAGCTTGAACAGGGCAATTGGCTACACCTTC
V: TRBV29-1; size: .; length: 11; J: TRBJ2-7; D: .; CDR3: CSVVTGDGGEF; DNA: TGCAGCGTTGTCACGGGGGACGGTGGTGAGTTC
V: TRBV7-9; size: .; length: 12; J: TRBJ2-1; D: .; CDR3: CASSLYLPKQFF; DNA: TGTGCCAGCAGCTTATACCTACCCAAGCAGTTCTTC
V: TRBV19; size: .; length: 18; J: TRBJ1-1; D: TRBD1; CDR3: CASSIPNWDRKTNTEAFF; DNA: TGTGCCAGTAGTATCCCCAACTGGGACAGGAAAACGAACACTGAAGCTTTCTTT
V: TRBV5-1; size: .; length: 14; J: TRBJ2-1; D: .; CDR3: CASSPDSSYNEQFF; DNA: TGCGCCAGCAGCCCTGACAGTTCCTACAATGAGCAGTTCTTC
V: TRBV18; size: .; length: 14; J: TRBJ1-1; D: TRBD1; CDR3: CASSLDGTATEAFF; DNA: TGTGCCAGCTCGCTCGACGGGACAGCCACTGAAGCTTTCTTT
V: TRBV12-3/TRBV12-4; size: .; length: 13; J: TRBJ2-5; D: TRBD2; CDR3: CASWTSGGATQYF; DNA: TGTGCCAGCTGGACTAGCGGGGGGGCGACCCAGTACTTC
V: TRBV5-1; size: .; length: 15; J: TRBJ2-5; D: .; CDR3: CASSLAGSLEETQYF; DNA: TGCGCCAGCAGCTTGGCGGGGAGCCTCGAGGAGACCCAGTACTTC
V: TRBV11-3; size: .; length: 16; J: TRBJ2-3; D: TRBD2; CDR3: CASSSRTSGGADTQYF; DNA: TGTGCCAGCAGCTCTCGGACTAGCGGGGGAGCGGATACGCAGTATTTT
V: TRBV6-1; size: once; length: 16; J: TRBJ2-1; D: TRBD2; CDR3: CASSEALAGGHNEQFF; DNA: TGTGCCAGCAGTGAAGCTCTAGCGGGGGGCCACAATGAGCAGTTCTTC
V: TRBV2; size: .; length: 14; J: TRBJ2-1; D: TRBD2; CDR3: CASSGTSGFNEQFF; DNA: TGTGCCAGCAGCGGGACTAGCGGGTTTAATGAGCAGTTCTTC
V: TRBV7-9; size: .; length: 14; J: TRBJ1-1; D: TRBD1; CDR3: CASSSVNRGDEAFF; DNA: TGTGCCAGCAGCTCAGTGAACAGGGGCGATGAAGCTTTCTTT
V: TRBV2; size: .; length: 12; J: TRBJ2-7; D: .; CDR3: CASSGAGYEQYF; DNA: TGTGCCAGCAGTGGGGCAGGCTACGAGCAGTACTTC
V: TRBV20-1; size: .; length: 14; J: TRBJ1-2; D: .; CDR3: CSASSFDRTYGYTF; DNA: TGCAGTGCTAGTTCCTTCGACAGGACCTATGGCTACACCTTC
V: TRBV7-2; size: few; length: 12; J: TRBJ2-1; D: .; CDR3: CASSFLYNEQFF; DNA: TGTGCCAGCAGCTTCCTGTACAATGAGCAGTTCTTC
V: TRBV7-3; size: .; length: 16; J: TRBJ2-7; D: TRBD2; CDR3: CASSLNGLAGAGEQYF; DNA: TGTGCCAGCAGCTTAAACGGACTAGCGGGGGCGGGTGAGCAGTACTTC
V: TRBV7-3; size: .; length: 15; J: TRBJ1-4; D: .; CDR3: CASSLLAGGNEKLFF; DNA: TGTGCCAGCAGCTTATTGGCAGGAGGGAATGAAAAACTGTTTTTT
V: TRBV12-3/TRBV12-4; size: few; length: 12; J: TRBJ1-6; D: .; CDR3: CASSFEYRPLHF; DNA: TGTGCCAGCAGTTTTGAGTATCGGCCCCTCCACTTT
V: TRBV5-5; size: .; length: 15; J: TRBJ1-2; D: TRBD1; CDR3: CASSLWTGTNYGYTF; DNA: TGTGCCAGCAGCTTGTGGACAGGGACTAACTATGGCTACACCTTC
V: TRBV29-1; size: .; length: 12; J: TRBJ1-1; D: .; CDR3: CSVYRVGTEAFF; DNA: TGCAGCGTTTACAGGGTTGGAACTGAAGCTTTCTTT
V: TRBV2; size: few; length: 13; J: TRBJ1-4; D: .; CDR3: CASRAIPTEKLFF; DNA: TGTGCCAGCAGGGCAATCCCCACTGAAAAACTGTTTTTT
V: TRBV2; size: .; length: 14; J: TRBJ1-2; D: .; CDR3: CASSGGSANYGYTF; DNA: TGTGCCAGCAGTGGTGGCAGTGCTAACTATGGCTACACCTTC
V: TRBV2; size: once; length: 13; J: TRBJ2-1; D: TRBD1; CDR3: CASSGQGGKEQFF; DNA: TGTGCCAGCAGCGGACAGGGTGGAAAGGAGCAGTTCTTC
V: TRBV3-1/TRBV3-2; size: .; length: 14; J: TRBJ2-1; D: TRBD1; CDR3: CASIEGQGSGEQFF; DNA: TGTGCCAGCATAGAGGGACAGGGCTCGGGTGAGCAGTTCTTC
V: TRBV27; size: .; length: 16; J: TRBJ1-2; D: .; CDR3: CASSLSQGKGGYGYTF; DNA: TGTGCCAGCAGTTTATCGCAGGGGAAGGGTGGCTATGGCTACACCTTC
V: TRBV2; size: .; length: 15; J: TRBJ1-3; D: .; CDR3: CASSGTPLSGNTIYF; DNA: TGTGCCAGTTCCGGGACACCGCTCTCTGGAAACACCATATATTTT
V: TRBV5-1; size: .; length: 15; J: TRBJ2-1; D: TRBD2; CDR3: CASSLGTSGVSIRFF; DNA: TGCGCCAGCAGCTTGGGGACTAGCGGGGTCTCCATTAGGTTCTTC
V: TRBV7-3; size: .; length: 14; J: TRBJ1-2; D: .; CDR3: CASSLIGGPYGYTF; DNA: TGTGCCAGCAGCTTAATCGGGGGTCCCTATGGCTACACCTTC
V: TRBV6-5; size: .; length: 11; J: TRBJ1-1; D: .; CDR3: CASSSVTEAFF; DNA: TGTGCCAGCAGTTCGGTCACTGAAGCTTTCTTT
V: TRBV9; size: .; length: 14; J: TRBJ1-1; D: .; CDR3: CASSVAGKDTEAFF; DNA: TGTGCCAGCAGCGTAGCGGGGAAGGACACTGAAGCTTTCTTT
V: TRBV5-6; size: .; length: 14; J: TRBJ1-6; D: .; CDR3: CASSLQVYNSPLHF; DNA: TGTGCCAGCAGCTTACAGGTTTATAATTCACCCCTCCACTTT
V: TRBV18; size: .; length: 15; J: TRBJ1-2; D: TRBD1; CDR3: CASSPGTGGWNGYTF; DNA: TGTGCCAGCTCACCCGGGACAGGGGGTTGGAATGGCTACACCTTC
V: TRBV5-1; size: .; length: 16; J: TRBJ1-3; D: .; CDR3: CASSLGAVSSGNTIYF; DNA: TGCGCCAGCAGCTTGGGAGCGGTTAGCTCTGGAAACACCATATATTTT
V: TRBV7-8; size: .; length: 15; J: TRBJ2-7; D: .; CDR3: CASSLRRTNLYEQYF; DNA: TGTGCCAGCAGCTTACGAAGGACAAACCTCTACGAGCAGTACTTC